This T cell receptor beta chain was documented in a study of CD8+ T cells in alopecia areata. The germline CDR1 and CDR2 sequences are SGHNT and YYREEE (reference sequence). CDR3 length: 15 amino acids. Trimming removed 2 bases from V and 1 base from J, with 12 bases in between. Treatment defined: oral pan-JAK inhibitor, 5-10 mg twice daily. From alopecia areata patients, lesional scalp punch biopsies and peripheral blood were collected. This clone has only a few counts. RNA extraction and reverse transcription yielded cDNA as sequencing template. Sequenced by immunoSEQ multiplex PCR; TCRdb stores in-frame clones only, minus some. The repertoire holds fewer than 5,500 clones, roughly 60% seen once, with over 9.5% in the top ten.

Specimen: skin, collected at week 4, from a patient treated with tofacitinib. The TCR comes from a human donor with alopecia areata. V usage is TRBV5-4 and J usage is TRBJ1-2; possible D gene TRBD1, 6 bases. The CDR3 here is CASSLRTARNYGYTF. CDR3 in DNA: TGTGCCAGCAGCTTACGGACAGCCCGTAACTATGGCTACACCTTC.